This T cell receptor beta chain was observed in a study of blood T cell repertoires in COVID-19. The V gene's germline CDR1 is MNHEY and CDR2 SVGAGI. V lost 2 bases, J lost 4 bases, and 12 bases lay in between. The CDR3 loop spans 15 amino acids. Clones were read by immunoSEQ multiplex PCR, and TCRdb kept only the in-frame ones, dropping some. The sample records around 150,000 clones, about 88% being singletons. The sequence derives from a man aged 50 to 59 who had recovered from COVID-19. Sequenced material: PBMCs or T cells enriched from blood (not recorded which). This rearrangement joins TRBV6-5 to TRBJ1-3, with TRBD1 as a possible D gene (5 bases). The CDR3 bases are TGTGCCAGCAGTTACGCAGGGCAGAAAGGAAACACCATATATTTT. Translating it yields CASSYAGQKGNTIYF.